What follows are 5 T cell receptor beta chains derived from one specimen sequenced in a study of cytomegalovirus exposure and HLA in healthy donors. PCR amplification relied on 60 Vbeta primers (plus 13 Jbeta primers). Assay: immunoSEQ multiplex PCR; the TCRdb copy retains only in-frame clones and omits some. Of roughly 99,000 clones listed, more than 65% were seen once; the top ten hold 4.2%. Sequences were obtained from PBMCs. The receptor set was obtained from a male donor in good health and CMV-seronegative.

The V and J genes are TRBV7-9 and TRBJ1-4; tentatively, D is TRBD1 (6 bases). The germline gives CDR1 SEHNR, CDR2 FQNEAQ (reference sequence). Trimming shortened V by 5 bases and J by 0 bases, and 16 bases separated the two germline ends. CDR3 length: 17 residues. The CDR3 protein is CASSPQGRTATNEKLFF. The CDR3 nucleotides are TGTGCCAGCAGCCCCCAGGGGCGGACCGCAACTAATGAAAAACTGTTTTTT.

The chain couples TRBV28 to TRBJ1-5; 7 positions match TRBD1. Unmatched junction bases numbered 15, after V lost 4 bases and J lost 0 bases. The CDR3 length is 19 residues. Germline V lookup: CDR1 MDHEN, CDR2 SYDVKM. CDR3 amino acids: CASSSRQGYSQNSNQPQHF. The CDR3, as DNA: TGTGCCAGCAGTTCCCGACAGGGCTATTCTCAAAATAGCAATCAGCCCCAGCATTTT.

This clone has just a few counts. This sequence joins TRBV27 and TRBJ1-1, with D uncertain. This CDR3 region has 12 residues. Germline lookup yields CDR1 MNHEY and CDR2 SMNVEV (reference sequence). Trimming cost V 4 bases and J 1 base, with 4 bases left between them. The CDR3 loop is CASSSWNTEAFF. CDR3 DNA sequence: TGTGCCAGCAGTTCCTGGAACACTGAAGCTTTCTTT.

The rearrangement joins TRBV27 to TRBJ2-1; D may be TRBD1 (6 bases). Germline V lookup: CDR1 MNHEY, CDR2 SMNVEV (reference sequence). V dropped 5 bases and J dropped 7 bases, with 18 bases sitting between them. The CDR3 loop spans 15 amino acids. CDR3 region: CASSRPQGRENEQFF. In DNA form, the CDR3 reads TGTGCCAGCAGTCGGCCACAGGGTAGAGAGAATGAGCAGTTCTTC.

This chain uses TRBV11-2 with TRBJ1-3, with D unclear. Germline CDR1 and CDR2: SGHAT and FQNNGV. V lost 5 bases and J lost 3, with 8 bases in between. There are 13 residues in the CDR3. In nucleotides, the CDR3 is TGTGCCAGCAGCATAGCCCGTGGAAACACCATATATTTT. This encodes CASSIARGNTIYF.